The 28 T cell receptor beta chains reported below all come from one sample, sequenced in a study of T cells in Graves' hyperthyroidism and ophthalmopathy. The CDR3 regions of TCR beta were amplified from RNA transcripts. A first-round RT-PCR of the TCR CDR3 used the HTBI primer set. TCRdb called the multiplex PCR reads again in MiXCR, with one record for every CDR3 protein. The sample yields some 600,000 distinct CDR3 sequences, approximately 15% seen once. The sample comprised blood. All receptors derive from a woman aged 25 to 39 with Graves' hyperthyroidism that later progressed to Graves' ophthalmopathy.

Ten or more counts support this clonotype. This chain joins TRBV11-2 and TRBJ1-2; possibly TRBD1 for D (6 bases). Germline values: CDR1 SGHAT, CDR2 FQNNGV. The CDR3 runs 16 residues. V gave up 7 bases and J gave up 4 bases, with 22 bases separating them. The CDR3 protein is CASTSGLDRRSYGYTF. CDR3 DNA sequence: TGTGCCAGCACCAGCGGCTTAGACAGGCGGAGCTATGGCTACACCTTC.

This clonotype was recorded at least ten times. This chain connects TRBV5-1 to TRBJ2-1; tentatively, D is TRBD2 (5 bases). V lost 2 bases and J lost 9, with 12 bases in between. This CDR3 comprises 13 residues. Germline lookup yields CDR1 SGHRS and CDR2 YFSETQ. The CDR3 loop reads CASSFLGEGEQFF. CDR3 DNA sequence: TGCGCCAGCAGCTTCTTGGGTGAGGGTGAGCAGTTCTTC.

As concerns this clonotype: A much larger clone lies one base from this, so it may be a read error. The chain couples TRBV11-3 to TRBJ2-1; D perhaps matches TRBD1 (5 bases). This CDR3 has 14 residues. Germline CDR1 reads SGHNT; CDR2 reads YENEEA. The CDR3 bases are TGTGCCAGCAGCGTTTCGACAGATTACAATGAGCAGTCCTTC. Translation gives CASSVSTDYNEQSF.

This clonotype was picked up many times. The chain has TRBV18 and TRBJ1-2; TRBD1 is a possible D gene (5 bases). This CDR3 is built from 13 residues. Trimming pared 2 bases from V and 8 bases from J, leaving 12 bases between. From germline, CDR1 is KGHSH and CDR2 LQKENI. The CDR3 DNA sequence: TGTGCCAGCTCACCATCGGGGCCTTGGGGCTACACCTTC. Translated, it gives CASSPSGPWGYTF.

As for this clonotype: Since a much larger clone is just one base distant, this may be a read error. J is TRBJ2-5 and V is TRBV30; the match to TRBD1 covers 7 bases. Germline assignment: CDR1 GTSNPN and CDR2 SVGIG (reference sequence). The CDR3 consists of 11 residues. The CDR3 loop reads CAWETGETRYF. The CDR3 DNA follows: TGTGCCTGGGAAACAGGGGAGACCCGGTACTTC.

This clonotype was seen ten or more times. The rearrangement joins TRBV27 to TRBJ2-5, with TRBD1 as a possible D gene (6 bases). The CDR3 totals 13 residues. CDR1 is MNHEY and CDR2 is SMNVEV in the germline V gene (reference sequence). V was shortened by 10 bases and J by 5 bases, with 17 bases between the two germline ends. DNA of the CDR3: TGTGCCACCTCCCCCACAGGGCTGGAGACCCAGTACTTC. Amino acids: CATSPTGLETQYF.

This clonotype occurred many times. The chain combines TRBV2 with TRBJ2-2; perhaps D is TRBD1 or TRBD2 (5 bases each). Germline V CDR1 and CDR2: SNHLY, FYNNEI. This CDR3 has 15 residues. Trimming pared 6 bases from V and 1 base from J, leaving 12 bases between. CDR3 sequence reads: CASRMGRMNTGELFF. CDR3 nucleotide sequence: TGTGCCAGCAGAATGGGACGGATGAACACCGGGGAGCTGTTTTTT. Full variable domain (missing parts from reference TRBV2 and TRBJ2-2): EPEVTQTPSHQVTQMGQEVILRCVPISNHLYFYWYRQILGQKVEFLVSFYNNEISEKSEIFDDQFSVERPDGSNFTLKIRSTKLEDSAMYFCASRMGRMNTGELFFGEGSRLTVL.

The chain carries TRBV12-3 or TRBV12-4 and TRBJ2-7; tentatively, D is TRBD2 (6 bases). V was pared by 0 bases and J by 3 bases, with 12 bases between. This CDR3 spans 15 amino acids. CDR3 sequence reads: CASSLAGGPHYEQYF. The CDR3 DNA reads TGTGCCAGCAGTTTAGCGGGAGGACCGCACTACGAGCAGTACTTC.

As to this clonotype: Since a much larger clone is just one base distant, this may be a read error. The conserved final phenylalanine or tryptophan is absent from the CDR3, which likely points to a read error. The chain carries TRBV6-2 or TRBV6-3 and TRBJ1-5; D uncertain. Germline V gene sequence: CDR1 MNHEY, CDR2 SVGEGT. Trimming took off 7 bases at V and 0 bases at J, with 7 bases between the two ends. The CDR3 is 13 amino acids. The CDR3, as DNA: TGTGCCAGCACCGACAATAGCAATCAGCCCCAGCATTTG. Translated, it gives CASTDNSNQPQHL.

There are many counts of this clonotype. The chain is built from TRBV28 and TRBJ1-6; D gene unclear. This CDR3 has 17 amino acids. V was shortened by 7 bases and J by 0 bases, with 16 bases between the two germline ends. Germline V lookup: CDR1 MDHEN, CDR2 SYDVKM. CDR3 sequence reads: CASKPRKRSSYNSPLHF. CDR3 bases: TGTGCCAGCAAACCGAGGAAAAGGAGCTCCTATAATTCACCCCTCCACTTT.

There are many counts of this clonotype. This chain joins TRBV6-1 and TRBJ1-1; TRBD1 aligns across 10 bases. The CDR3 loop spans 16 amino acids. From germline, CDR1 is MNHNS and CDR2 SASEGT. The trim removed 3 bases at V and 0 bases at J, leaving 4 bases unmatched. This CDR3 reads CASSERTGGLNTEAFF. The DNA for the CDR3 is TGTGCCAGCAGTGAGCGGACAGGGGGTCTGAACACTGAAGCTTTCTTT.

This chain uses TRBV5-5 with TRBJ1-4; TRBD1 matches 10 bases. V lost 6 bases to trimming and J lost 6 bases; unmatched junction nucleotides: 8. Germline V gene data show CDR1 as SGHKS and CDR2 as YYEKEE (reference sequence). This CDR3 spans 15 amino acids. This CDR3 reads CASTRGTGDDEKLFF. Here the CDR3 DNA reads TGTGCCAGCACCAGAGGGACAGGGGACGATGAAAAACTGTTTTTT.

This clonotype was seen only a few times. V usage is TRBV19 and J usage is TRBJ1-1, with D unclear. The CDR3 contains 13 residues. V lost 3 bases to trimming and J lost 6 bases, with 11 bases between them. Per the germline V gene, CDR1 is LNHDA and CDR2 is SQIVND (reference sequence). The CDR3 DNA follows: TGTGCCAGTAGTATCACAGATTACCCTGAAGCTTTCTTT. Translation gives CASSITDYPEAFF.

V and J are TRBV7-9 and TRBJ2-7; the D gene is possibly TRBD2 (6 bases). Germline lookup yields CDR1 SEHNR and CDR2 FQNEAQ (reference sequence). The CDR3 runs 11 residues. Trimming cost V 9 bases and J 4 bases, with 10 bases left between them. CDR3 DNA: TGTGCCAGTCTGGAGGGTTACGAGCAGTACTTC. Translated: CASLEGYEQYF.

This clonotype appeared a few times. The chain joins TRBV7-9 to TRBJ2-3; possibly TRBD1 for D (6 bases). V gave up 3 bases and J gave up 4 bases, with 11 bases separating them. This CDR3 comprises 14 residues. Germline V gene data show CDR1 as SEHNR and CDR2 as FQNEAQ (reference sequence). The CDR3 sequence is CASSLRGRADTQYF. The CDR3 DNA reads TGTGCCAGCAGCTTGAGGGGGAGAGCAGATACGCAGTATTTT.

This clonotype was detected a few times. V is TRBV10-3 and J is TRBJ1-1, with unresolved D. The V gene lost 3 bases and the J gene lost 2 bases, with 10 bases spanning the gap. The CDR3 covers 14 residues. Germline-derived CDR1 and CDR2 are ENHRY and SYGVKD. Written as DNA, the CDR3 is TGTGCCATCAGTGACCCAGCATTTAACACTGAAGCTTTCTTT. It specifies CAISDPAFNTEAFF.

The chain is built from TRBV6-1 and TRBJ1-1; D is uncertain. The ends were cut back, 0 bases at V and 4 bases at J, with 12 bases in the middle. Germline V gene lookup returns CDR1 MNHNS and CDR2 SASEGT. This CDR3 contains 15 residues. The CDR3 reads CASSEADNLSTEAFF. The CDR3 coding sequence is TGTGCCAGCAGTGAAGCGGATAACCTGAGCACTGAAGCTTTCTTT.

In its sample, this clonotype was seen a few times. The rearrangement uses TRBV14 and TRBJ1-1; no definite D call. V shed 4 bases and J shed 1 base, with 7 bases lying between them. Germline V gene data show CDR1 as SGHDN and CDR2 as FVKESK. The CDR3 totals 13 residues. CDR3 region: CASSLKWNTEAFF. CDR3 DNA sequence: TGTGCCAGCAGCCTGAAGTGGAACACTGAAGCTTTCTTT. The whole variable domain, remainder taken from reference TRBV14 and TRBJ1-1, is EAGVTQFPSHSVIEKGQTVTLRCDPISGHDNLYWYRRVMGKEIKFLLHFVKESKQDESGMPNNRFLAERTGGTYSTLKVQPAELEDSGVYFCASSLKWNTEAFFGQGTRLTVV.

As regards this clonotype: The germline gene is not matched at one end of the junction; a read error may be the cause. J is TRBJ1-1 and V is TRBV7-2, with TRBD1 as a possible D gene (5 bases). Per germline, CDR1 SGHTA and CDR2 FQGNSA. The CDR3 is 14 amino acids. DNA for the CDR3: TGTGCCAGCAGCTTAGGCTCTATGGGGACTGGAGCTTTCTTT. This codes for CASSLGSMGTGAFF. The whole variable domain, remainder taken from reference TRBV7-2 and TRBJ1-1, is GAGVSQSPSNKVTEKGKDVELRCDPISGHTALYWYRQSLGQGLEFLIYFQGNSAPDKSGLPSDRFSAERTGGSVSTLTIQRTQQEDSAVYLCASSLGSMGTGAFFGQGTRLTVV.

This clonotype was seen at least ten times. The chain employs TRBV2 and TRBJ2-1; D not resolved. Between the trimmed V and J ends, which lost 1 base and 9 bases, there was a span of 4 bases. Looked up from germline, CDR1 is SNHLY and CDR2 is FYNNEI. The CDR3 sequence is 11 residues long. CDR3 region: CASSEGLEQFF. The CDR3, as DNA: TGTGCCAGCAGTGAAGGGCTTGAGCAGTTCTTC.

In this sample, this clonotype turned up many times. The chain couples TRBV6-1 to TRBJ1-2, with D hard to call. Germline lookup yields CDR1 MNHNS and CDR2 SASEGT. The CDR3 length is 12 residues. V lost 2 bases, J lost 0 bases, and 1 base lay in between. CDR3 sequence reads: CASSESNYGYTF. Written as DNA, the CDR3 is TGTGCCAGCAGTGAATCTAACTATGGCTACACCTTC.

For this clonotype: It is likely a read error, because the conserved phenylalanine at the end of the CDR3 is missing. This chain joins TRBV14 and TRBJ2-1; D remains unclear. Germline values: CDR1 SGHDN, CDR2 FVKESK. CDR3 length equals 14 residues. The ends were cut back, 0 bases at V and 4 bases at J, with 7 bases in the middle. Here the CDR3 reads CASSQDLGYNEQFL. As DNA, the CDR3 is TGTGCCAGCAGCCAAGATTTGGGTTACAATGAGCAGTTCCTC.

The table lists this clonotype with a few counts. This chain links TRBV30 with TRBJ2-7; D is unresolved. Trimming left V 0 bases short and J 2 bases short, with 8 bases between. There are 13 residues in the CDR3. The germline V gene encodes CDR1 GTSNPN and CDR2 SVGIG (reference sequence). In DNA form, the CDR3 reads TGTGCCTGGAGTGTAGGTGGGGCCTACGAGCAGTACTTC. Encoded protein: CAWSVGGAYEQYF. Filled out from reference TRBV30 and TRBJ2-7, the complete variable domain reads SQTIHQWPATLVQPVGSPLSLECTVEGTSNPNLYWYRQAAGRGLQLLFYSVGIGQISSEVPQNLSASRPQDRQFILSSKKLLLSDSGFYLCAWSVGGAYEQYFGPGTRLTVT.

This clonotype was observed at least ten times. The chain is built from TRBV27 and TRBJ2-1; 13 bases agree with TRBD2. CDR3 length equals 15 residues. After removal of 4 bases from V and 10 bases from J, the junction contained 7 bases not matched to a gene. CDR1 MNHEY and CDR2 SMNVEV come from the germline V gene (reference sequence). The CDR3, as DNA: TGTGCCAGCAGTTGGGGGACTAGCGGGACCAGAGAGCAGTTCTTC. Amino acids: CASSWGTSGTREQFF.

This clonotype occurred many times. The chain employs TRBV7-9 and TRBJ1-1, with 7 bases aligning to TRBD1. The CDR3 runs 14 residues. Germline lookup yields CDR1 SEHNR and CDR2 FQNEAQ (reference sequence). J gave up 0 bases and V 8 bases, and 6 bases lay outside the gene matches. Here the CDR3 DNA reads TGTGCCAGCTGGGGACAGCCCCTGAACACTGAAGCTTTCTTT. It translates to CASWGQPLNTEAFF.

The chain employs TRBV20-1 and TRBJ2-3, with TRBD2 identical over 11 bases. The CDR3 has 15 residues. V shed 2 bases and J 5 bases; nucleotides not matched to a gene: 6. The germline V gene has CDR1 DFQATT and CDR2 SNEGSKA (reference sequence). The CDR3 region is CSARPIAGGVDTQYF. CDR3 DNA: TGCAGTGCTAGACCTATAGCGGGAGGGGTAGATACGCAGTATTTT.

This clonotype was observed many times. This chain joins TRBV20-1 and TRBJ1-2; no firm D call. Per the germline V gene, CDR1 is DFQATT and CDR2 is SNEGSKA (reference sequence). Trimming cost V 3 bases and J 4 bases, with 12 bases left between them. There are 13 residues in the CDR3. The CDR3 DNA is TGCAGTGCTAGGGGAGGCGGCATCTATGGCTACACCTTC. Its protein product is CSARGGGIYGYTF.

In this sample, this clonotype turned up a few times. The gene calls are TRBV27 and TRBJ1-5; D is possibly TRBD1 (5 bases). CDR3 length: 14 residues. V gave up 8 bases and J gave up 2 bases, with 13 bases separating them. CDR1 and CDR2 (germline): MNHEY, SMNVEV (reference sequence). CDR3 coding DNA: TGTGCCAGCCGCCGGGGGTCTGGCAATCAGCCCCAGCATTTT. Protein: CASRRGSGNQPQHF.